This entry lists 6 T cell receptor beta chains sequenced from one sample in a study of T cell repertoires in ileal Crohn's disease. Libraries were prepared by immunoSEQ multiplex PCR; TCRdb keeps only in-frame clonotypes and omits some of them. The data hold about 14,000 clones, with under 80% observed a single time. The sequenced material came from ileal tissue. Every receptor here comes from an adult with Crohn's disease.

This clone appeared a single time. The chain couples TRBV5-6 to TRBJ2-7; D gene ambiguous. The V gene's germline CDR1 is SGHDT and CDR2 YYEEEE. CDR3 length: 12 amino acids. Trimming shortened V by 3 bases and J by 3 bases, and 7 bases separated the two germline ends. The CDR3 loop reads CASSSRHYEQYF. The CDR3 region has the DNA TGTGCCAGCAGCTCGCGCCACTACGAGCAGTACTTC.

The rearrangement links TRBV4-1 to TRBJ2-5; D is ambiguous. CDR3 length equals 16 residues. Germline CDR1 MGHRA, CDR2 YSYEKL. Trimming removed 0 bases at V and 2 bases at J, with 13 bases between. The CDR3 region is CASSQERTGWQETQYF. As DNA, the CDR3 is TGCGCCAGCAGCCAAGAACGAACCGGGTGGCAAGAGACCCAGTACTTC.

The chain carries TRBV4-1 and TRBJ2-1; TRBD2 agrees at 9 bases. J lost 3 bases, V lost 1 base, and 10 bases had no gene match. In germline, CDR1 is MGHRA, CDR2 YSYEKL. CDR3 size: 18 residues. The CDR3 reads CASSQVSGGRALYNEQFF. The CDR3 bases are TGCGCCAGCAGCCAAGTGAGTGGCGGGAGGGCCCTCTACAATGAGCAGTTCTTC.

The rearrangement links TRBV4-1 to TRBJ2-3; TRBD2 matches at 10 bases. Germline lookup yields CDR1 MGHRA and CDR2 YSYEKL. This CDR3 is 18 amino acids long. V dropped 4 bases and J dropped 6; count of bases not matched to a gene: 16. The CDR3 is CASSLTLRASGSSDTQYF. The CDR3 bases are TGCGCCAGCAGCCTAACCCTCCGGGCTAGCGGGAGTTCGGATACGCAGTATTTT.

This clone is a singleton in its sample. The genes are TRBV5-6 and TRBJ1-2, with TRBD1 matching 10 bases. Germline CDR1 SGHDT, CDR2 YYEEEE. The CDR3 contains 14 residues. V was clipped by 4 bases and J by 6 bases; unmatched bases: 6. The CDR3 sequence is CASSRAGQGDGYTF. DNA of the CDR3: TGTGCCAGCAGCCGCGCCGGACAGGGGGATGGCTACACCTTC.

The rearrangement uses TRBV13 and TRBJ1-2; maybe TRBD1 (5 bases). The CDR3 is made up of 13 amino acids. Per the germline V gene, CDR1 is PRHDT and CDR2 is FYEKMQ (reference sequence). Deletions cut 5 bases from V and 4 bases from J, with 11 bases between. The CDR3 DNA follows: TGTGCCAGCAGCCGTGACAGCCTCTATGGCTACACCTTC. Amino acids: CASSRDSLYGYTF.